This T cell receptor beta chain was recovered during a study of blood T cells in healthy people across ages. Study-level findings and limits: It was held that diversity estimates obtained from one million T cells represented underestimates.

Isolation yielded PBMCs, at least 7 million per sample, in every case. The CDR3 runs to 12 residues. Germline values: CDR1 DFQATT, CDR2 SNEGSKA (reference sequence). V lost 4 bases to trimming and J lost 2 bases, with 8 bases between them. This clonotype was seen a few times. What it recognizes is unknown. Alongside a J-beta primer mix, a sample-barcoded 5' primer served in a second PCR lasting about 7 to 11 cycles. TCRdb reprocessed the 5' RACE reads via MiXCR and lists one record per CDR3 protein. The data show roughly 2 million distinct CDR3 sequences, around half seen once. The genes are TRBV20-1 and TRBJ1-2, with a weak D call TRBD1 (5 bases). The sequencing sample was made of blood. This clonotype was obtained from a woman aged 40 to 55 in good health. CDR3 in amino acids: CSANDRNYGYTF. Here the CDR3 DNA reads TGCAGTGCTAATGACAGAAACTATGGCTACACCTTC.